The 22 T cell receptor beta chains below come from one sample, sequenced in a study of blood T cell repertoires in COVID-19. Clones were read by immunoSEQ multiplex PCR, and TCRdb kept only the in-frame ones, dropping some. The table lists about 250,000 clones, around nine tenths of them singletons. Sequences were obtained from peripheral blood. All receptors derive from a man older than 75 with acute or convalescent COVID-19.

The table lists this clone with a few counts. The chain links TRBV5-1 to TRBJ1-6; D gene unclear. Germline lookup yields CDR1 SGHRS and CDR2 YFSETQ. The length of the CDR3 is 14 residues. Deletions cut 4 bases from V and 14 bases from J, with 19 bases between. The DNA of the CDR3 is TGCGCCAGCAGCATTTCCGGGATCCCAGAGGCCCTCCACTTT. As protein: CASSISGIPEALHF.

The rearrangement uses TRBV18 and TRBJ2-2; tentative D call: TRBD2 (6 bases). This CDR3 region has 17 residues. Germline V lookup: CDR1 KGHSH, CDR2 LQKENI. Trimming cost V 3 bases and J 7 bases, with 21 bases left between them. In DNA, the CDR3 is TGTGCCAGCTCACCTGCCTCCGGGCCCCTGGAGGGCGGGGAGCTGTTTTTT. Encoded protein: CASSPASGPLEGGELFF.

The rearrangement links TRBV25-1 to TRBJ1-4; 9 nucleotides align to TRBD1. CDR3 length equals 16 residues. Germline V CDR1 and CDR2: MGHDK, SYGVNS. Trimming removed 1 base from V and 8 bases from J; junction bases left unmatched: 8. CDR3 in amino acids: CASSELRGQGTEKLFF. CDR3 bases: TGTGCCAGCAGTGAATTGCGTGGACAGGGGACCGAAAAACTGTTTTTT.

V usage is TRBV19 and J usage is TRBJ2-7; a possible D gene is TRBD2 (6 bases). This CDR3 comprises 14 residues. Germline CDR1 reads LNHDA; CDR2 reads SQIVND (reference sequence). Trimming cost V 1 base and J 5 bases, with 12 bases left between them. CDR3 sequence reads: CASSIGGDGNEQYF. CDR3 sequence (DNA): TGTGCCAGTAGTATAGGGGGGGACGGCAACGAGCAGTACTTC. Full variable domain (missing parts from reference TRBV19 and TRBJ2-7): DGGITQSPKYLFRKEGQNVTLSCEQNLNHDAMYWYRQDPGQGLRLIYYSQIVNDFQKGDIAEGYSVSREKKESFPLTVTSAQKNPTAFYLCASSIGGDGNEQYFGPGTRLTVT.

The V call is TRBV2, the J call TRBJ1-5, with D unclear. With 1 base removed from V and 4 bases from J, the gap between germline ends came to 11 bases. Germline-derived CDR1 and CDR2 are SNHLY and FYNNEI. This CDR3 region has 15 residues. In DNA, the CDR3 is TGTGCCAGCAGTGAAGAAGGACTTAGAAATCAGCCCCAGCATTTT. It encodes CASSEEGLRNQPQHF.

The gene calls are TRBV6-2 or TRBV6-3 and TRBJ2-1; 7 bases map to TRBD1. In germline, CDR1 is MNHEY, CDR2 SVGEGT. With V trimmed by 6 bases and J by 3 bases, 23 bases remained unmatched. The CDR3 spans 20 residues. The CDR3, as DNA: TGTGCCAGCAGCCTCCGGGATGACAGGGTTGGGGTCCCTAACTACAATGAGCAGTTCTTC. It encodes CASSLRDDRVGVPNYNEQFF.

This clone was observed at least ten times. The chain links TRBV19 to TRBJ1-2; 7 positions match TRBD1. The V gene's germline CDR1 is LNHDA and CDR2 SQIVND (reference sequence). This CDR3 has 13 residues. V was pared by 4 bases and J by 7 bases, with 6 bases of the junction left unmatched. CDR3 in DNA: TGTGCCAGTAGTAATCAACAGGGGTCTGGCTACACCTTC. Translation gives CASSNQQGSGYTF. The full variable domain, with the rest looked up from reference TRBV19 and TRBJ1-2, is DGGITQSPKYLFRKEGQNVTLSCEQNLNHDAMYWYRQDPGQGLRLIYYSQIVNDFQKGDIAEGYSVSREKKESFPLTVTSAQKNPTAFYLCASSNQQGSGYTFGSGTRLTVV.

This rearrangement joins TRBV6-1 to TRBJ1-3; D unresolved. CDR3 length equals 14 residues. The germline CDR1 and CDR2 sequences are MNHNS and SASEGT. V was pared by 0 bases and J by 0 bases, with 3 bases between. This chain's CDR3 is CASSEAVSGNTIYF. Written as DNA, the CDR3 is TGTGCCAGCAGTGAAGCCGTCTCTGGAAACACCATATATTTT.

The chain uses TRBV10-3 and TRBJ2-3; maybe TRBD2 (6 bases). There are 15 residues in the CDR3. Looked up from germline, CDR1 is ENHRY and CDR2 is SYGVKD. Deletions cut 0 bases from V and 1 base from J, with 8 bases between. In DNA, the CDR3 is TGTGCCATCAGTGAGTCGACTAGACGCACAGATACGCAGTATTTT. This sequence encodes CAISESTRRTDTQYF.

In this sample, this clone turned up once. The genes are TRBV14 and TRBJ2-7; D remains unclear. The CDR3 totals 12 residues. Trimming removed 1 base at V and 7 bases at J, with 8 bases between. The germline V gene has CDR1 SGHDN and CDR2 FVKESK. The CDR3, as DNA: TGTGCCAGCAGCCAAGTCCCCCTAGAGCAGTACTTC. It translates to CASSQVPLEQYF.

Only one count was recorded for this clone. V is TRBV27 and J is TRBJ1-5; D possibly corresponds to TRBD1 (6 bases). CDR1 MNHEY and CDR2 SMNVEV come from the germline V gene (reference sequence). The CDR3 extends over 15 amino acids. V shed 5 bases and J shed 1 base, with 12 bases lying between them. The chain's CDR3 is CASSPDRISNQPQHF. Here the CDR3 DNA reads TGTGCCAGCAGTCCCGACAGGATAAGCAATCAGCCCCAGCATTTT.

In DNA, the CDR3 is TGTGCCAGCAGCTTGCCCAGGGGGAACTATGGCTACACCTTC. Its translation is CASSLPRGNYGYTF. The chain uses TRBV5-6 and TRBJ1-2; 7 bases align to TRBD1. This CDR3 is 14 amino acids long. Trimming removed 1 base from V and 2 bases from J; junction bases left unmatched: 2. In germline, CDR1 is SGHDT, CDR2 YYEEEE.

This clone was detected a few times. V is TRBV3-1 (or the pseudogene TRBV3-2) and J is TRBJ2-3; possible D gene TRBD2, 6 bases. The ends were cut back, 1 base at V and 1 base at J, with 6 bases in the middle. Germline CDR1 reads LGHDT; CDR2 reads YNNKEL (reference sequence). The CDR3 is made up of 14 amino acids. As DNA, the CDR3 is TGTGCCAGCAGCCAAGGCGGGGGCACAGATACGCAGTATTTT. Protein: CASSQGGGTDTQYF.

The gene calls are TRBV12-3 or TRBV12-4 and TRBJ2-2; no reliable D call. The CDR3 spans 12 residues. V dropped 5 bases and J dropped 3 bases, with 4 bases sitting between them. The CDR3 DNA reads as TGTGCCAGCAGTCCCTACACCGGGGAGCTGTTTTTT. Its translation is CASSPYTGELFF.

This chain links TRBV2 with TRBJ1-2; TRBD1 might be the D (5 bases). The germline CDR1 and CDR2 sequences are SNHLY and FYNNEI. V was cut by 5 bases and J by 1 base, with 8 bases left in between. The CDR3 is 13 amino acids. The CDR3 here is CASSTDINYGYTF. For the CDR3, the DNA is TGTGCCAGCAGTACGGACATTAACTATGGCTACACCTTC.

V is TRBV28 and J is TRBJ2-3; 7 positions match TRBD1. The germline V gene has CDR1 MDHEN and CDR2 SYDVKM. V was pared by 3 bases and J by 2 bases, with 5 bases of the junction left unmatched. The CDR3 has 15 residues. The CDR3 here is CASSLRQGFTDTQYF. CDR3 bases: TGTGCCAGCAGTTTGAGACAGGGTTTCACAGATACGCAGTATTTT. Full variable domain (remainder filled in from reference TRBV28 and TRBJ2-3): DVKVTQSSRYLVKRTGEKVFLECVQDMDHENMFWYRQDPGLGLRLIYFSYDVKMKEKGDIPEGYSVSREKKERFSLILESASTNQTSMYLCASSLRQGFTDTQYFGPGTRLTVL.

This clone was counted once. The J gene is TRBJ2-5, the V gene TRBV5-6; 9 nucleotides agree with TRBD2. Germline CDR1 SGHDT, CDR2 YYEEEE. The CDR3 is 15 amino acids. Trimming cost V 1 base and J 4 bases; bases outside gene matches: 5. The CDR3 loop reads CASSLTSGGIETQYF. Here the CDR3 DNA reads TGTGCCAGCAGCTTGACCAGCGGGGGGATAGAGACCCAGTACTTC.

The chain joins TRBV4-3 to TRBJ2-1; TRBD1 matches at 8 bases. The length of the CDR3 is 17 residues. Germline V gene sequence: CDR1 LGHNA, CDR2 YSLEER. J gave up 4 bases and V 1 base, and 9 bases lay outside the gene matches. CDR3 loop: CASSQGQGARYYNEQFF. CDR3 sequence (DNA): TGCGCCAGCAGCCAAGGTCAGGGGGCTAGGTATTACAATGAGCAGTTCTTC.

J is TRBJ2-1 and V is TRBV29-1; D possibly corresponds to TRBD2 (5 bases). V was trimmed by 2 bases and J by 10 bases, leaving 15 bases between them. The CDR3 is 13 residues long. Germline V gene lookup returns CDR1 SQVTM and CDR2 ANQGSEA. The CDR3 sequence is CSVETGGRGEQFF. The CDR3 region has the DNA TGCAGCGTTGAAACCGGAGGAAGAGGAGAGCAGTTCTTC.

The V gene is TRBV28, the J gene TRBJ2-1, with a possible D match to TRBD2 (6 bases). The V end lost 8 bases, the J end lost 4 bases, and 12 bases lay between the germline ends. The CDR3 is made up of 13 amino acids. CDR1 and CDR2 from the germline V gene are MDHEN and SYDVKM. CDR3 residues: CASLTSFYNEQFF. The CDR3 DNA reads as TGTGCCAGCCTAACTAGCTTTTACAATGAGCAGTTCTTC.

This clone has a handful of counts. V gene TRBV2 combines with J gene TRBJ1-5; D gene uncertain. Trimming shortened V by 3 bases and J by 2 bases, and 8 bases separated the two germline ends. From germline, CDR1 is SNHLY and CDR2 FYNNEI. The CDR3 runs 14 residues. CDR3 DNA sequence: TGTGCCAGCAGTGACTTCGGAGGCAATCAGCCCCAGCATTTT. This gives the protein CASSDFGGNQPQHF.

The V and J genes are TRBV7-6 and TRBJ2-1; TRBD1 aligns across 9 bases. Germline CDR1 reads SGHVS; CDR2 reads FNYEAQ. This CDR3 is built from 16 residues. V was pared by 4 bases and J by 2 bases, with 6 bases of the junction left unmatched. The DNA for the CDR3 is TGTGCCAGCAGCTCGGACAGGGGTCTTGCCTACAATGAGCAGTTCTTC. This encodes CASSSDRGLAYNEQFF. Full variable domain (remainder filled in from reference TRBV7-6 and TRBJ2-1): GAGVSQSPRYKVTKRGQDVALRCDPISGHVSLYWYRQALGQGPEFLTYFNYEAQQDKSGLPNDRFSAERPEGSISTLTIQRTEQRDSAMYRCASSSDRGLAYNEQFFGPGTRLTVL.